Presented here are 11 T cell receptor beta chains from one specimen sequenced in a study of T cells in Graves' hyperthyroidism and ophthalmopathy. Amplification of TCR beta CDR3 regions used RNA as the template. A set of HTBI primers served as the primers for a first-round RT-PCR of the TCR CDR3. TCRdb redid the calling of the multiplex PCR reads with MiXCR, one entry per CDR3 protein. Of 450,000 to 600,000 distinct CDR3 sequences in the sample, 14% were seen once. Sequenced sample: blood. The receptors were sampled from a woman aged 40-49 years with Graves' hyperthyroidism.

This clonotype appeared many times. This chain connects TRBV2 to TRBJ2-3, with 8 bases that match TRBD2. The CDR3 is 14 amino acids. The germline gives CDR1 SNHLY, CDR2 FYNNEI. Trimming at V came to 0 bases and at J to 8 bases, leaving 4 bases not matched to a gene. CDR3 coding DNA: TGTGCCAGCAGTGAAGCGACTAGCGTTGGTACGCAGTATTTT. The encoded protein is CASSEATSVGTQYF.

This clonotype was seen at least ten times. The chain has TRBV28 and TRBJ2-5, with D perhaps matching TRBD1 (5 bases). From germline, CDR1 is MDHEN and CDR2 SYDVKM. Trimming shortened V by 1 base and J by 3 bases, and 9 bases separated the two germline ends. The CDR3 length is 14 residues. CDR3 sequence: CASSLLDTEETQYF. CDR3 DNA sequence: TGTGCCAGCAGTTTATTGGACACTGAAGAGACCCAGTACTTC.

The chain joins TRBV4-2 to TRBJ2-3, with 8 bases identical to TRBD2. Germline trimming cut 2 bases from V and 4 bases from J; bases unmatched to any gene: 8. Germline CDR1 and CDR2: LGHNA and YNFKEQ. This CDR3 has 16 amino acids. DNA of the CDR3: TGTGCCAGCAGCCAAAAGACGGGACTAGAATCAGATACGCAGTATTTT. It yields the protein CASSQKTGLESDTQYF.

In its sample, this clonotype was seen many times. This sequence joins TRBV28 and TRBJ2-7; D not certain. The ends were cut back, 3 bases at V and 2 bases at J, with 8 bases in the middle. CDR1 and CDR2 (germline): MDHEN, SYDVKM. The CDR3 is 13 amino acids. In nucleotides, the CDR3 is TGTGCCAGCAGTTTGGGCAGAACCTACGAGCAGTACTTC. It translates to CASSLGRTYEQYF. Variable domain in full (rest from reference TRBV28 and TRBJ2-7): DVKVTQSSRYLVKRTGEKVFLECVQDMDHENMFWYRQDPGLGLRLIYFSYDVKMKEKGDIPEGYSVSREKKERFSLILESASTNQTSMYLCASSLGRTYEQYFGPGTRLTVT.

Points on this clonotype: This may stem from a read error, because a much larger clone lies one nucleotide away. This CDR3 reads CASSANGATGGYF. The CDR3 DNA reads as TGTGCCAGCAGTGCGAACGGCGCGACAGGGGGGTACTTC. This chain joins TRBV28 and TRBJ2-5, with TRBD1 identical over 9 bases. J lost 13 bases, V lost 5 bases, and 11 bases had no gene match. This CDR3 contains 13 residues. Germline V gives CDR1 MDHEN, CDR2 SYDVKM.

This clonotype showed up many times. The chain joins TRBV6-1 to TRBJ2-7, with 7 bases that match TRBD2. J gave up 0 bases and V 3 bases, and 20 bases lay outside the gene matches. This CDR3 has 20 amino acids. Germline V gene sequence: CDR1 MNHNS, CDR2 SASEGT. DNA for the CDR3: TGTGCCAGCAGTGATTGGATCCTAAAATCTAGCGGTATGAGCTCCTACGAGCAGTACTTC. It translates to CASSDWILKSSGMSSYEQYF.

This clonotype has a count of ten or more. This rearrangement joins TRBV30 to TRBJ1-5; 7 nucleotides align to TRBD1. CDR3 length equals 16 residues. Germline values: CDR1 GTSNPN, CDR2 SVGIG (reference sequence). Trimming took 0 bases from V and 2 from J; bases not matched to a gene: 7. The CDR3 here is CAWSVGPGGGNQPQHF. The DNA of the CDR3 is TGTGCCTGGAGTGTAGGCCCAGGGGGAGGCAATCAGCCCCAGCATTTT.

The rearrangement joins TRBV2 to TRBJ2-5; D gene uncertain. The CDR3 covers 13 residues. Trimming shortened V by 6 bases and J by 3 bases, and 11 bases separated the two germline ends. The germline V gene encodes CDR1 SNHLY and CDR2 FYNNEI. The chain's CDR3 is CASRQHGEETQYF. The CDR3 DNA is TGTGCCAGCAGACAACATGGAGAAGAGACCCAGTACTTC. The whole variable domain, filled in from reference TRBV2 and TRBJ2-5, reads EPEVTQTPSHQVTQMGQEVILRCVPISNHLYFYWYRQILGQKVEFLVSFYNNEISEKSEIFDDQFSVERPDGSNFTLKIRSTKLEDSAMYFCASRQHGEETQYFGPGTRLLVL.

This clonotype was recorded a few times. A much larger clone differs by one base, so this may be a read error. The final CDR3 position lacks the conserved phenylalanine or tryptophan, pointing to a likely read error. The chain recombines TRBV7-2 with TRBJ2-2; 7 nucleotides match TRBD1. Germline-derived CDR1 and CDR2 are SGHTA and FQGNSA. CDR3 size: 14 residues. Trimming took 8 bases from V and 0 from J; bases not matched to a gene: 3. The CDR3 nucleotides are TGTGCCAGCCTGGGACAGTCGAACACCGGGGAGCTGTTTTTA. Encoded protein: CASLGQSNTGELFL.

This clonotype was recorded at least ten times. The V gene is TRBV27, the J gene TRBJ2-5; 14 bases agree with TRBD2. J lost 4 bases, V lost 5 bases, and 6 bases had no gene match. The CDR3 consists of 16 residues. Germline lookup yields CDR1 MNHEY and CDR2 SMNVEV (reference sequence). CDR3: CASSQTGLAGAETQYF. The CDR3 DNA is TGTGCCAGCAGTCAAACGGGACTAGCGGGAGCAGAGACCCAGTACTTC.

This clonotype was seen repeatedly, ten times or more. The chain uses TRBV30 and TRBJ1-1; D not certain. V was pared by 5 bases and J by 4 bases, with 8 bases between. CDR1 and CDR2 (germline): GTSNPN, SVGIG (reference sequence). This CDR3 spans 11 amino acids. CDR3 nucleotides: TGTGCCTGGGCCTACCCCACTGAAGCTTTCTTT. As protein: CAWAYPTEAFF.